The 14 T cell receptor beta chains below come from one sample, sequenced in a study of blood T cells in healthy people across ages. Then a second PCR, running roughly 7 to 11 cycles, was carried out with a sample-barcoded 5' primer and a J-beta primer mix. MiXCR, run by TCRdb on the 5' RACE reads, gives a single entry per CDR3 protein. The sample holds 950,000 to 1,200,000 distinct CDR3 sequences, 35% to 45% seen once. The sample comprised blood. These receptors were collected from a man younger than 35 in good health.

V usage is TRBV6-6 and J usage is TRBJ1-4; D remains unclear. Germline V CDR1 and CDR2: MNHNY, SVGAGI (reference sequence). This CDR3 is 13 amino acids long. The ends were cut back, 0 bases at V and 13 bases at J, with 12 bases in the middle. CDR3 protein: CASSYSPTAGLFF. CDR3 coding DNA: TGTGCCAGCAGTTACTCACCAACCGCAGGACTGTTTTTT.

V is TRBV11-1 and J is TRBJ1-6; possibly TRBD1 for D (5 bases). Trimming removed 3 bases at V and 0 bases at J, with 12 bases between. Germline CDR1 is SGHAT and CDR2 is FQDESV (reference sequence). The CDR3 extends over 17 amino acids. DNA for the CDR3: TGTGCCAGCAGCTTCTCGACAGTAAGCTCCTATAATTCACCCCTCCACTTT. Translating it yields CASSFSTVSSYNSPLHF.

A few counts support this clonotype. The chain carries TRBV7-9 and TRBJ2-4; D not resolved. The CDR3 is 12 amino acids. The ends were cut back, 5 bases at V and 8 bases at J, with 10 bases in the middle. CDR1 SEHNR and CDR2 FQNEAQ come from the germline V gene (reference sequence). The CDR3 sequence: CASSPGGDIQYF. The CDR3 DNA reads as TGTGCCAGCAGCCCTGGTGGGGACATTCAGTACTTC.

The gene calls are TRBV27 and TRBJ2-2, with 7 bases fitting TRBD2. Trimming at V came to 8 bases and at J to 6 bases, leaving 9 bases not matched to a gene. From germline, CDR1 is MNHEY and CDR2 SMNVEV (reference sequence). CDR3 size: 14 residues. CDR3 in DNA: TGTGCCAGCGGACGGACTAGTAACGCCGGGGAGCTGTTTTTT. Protein sequence: CASGRTSNAGELFF.

The CDR3, as DNA: TGTGCCAGCAGCCAAGAGGCCGCGTGGGGCGATCAGCCCCAGCATTTT. It is translated as CASSQEAAWGDQPQHF. V is TRBV4-2 and J is TRBJ1-5; a possible D gene is TRBD1 (5 bases). V lost 0 bases, J lost 5 bases, and 14 bases lay in between. CDR3 length equals 16 residues. From germline, CDR1 is LGHNA and CDR2 YNFKEQ.

This chain joins TRBV7-9 and TRBJ2-7; TRBD1 might be the D (5 bases). Trimming took off 5 bases at V and 4 bases at J, with 12 bases between the two ends. CDR1 SEHNR and CDR2 FQNEAQ come from the germline V gene (reference sequence). The CDR3 length is 13 residues. As DNA, the CDR3 is TGTGCCAGCAGCGACTCAGGGCAATACGAGCAGTACTTC. Its protein is CASSDSGQYEQYF.

This clonotype was seen a handful of times. The chain combines TRBV29-1 with TRBJ2-2, with D perhaps TRBD1 (6 bases). The CDR3 has 12 residues. The V and J ends lost 5 bases and 6 bases respectively, with 10 bases between them. Germline V gene data show CDR1 as SQVTM and CDR2 as ANQGSEA. The DNA of the CDR3 is TGCAGCGTTACGACAGGCGCCGGGGAGCTGTTTTTT. Amino acids: CSVTTGAGELFF.

The V call is TRBV5-1, the J call TRBJ1-3; 9 bases map to TRBD1. This CDR3 is 16 amino acids long. CDR1 is SGHRS, CDR2 YFSETQ, per germline. V lost 4 bases, J lost 2 bases, and 7 bases stayed unmatched. DNA for the CDR3: TGCGCCAGCAGCCATGGACAGGGGACTCCTGGAAACACCATATATTTT. This encodes CASSHGQGTPGNTIYF. Using reference TRBV5-1 and TRBJ1-3 for the parts outside the CDR3, the full variable domain is KAGVTQTPRYLIKTRGQQVTLSCSPISGHRSVSWYQQTPGQGLQFLFEYFSETQRNKGNFPGRFSGRQFSNSRSEMNVSTLELGDSALYLCASSHGQGTPGNTIYFGEGSWLTVV.

This chain uses TRBV20-1 with TRBJ1-2; maybe TRBD1 (6 bases). Germline V gene sequence: CDR1 DFQATT, CDR2 SNEGSKA (reference sequence). With 0 bases removed from V and 4 bases from J, the gap between germline ends came to 15 bases. The CDR3 is made up of 15 amino acids. CDR3 nucleotide sequence: TGCAGTGCTAGAGATCGCGGGGGCCTAAGCTATGGCTACACCTTC. It translates to CSARDRGGLSYGYTF.

The table lists this clonotype with a few counts. This may be a read error: a much more frequent sequence differs by one nucleotide. V usage is TRBV10-3 and J usage is TRBJ1-2, with 7 bases lining up with TRBD1. Germline CDR1 is ENHRY and CDR2 is SYGVKD. The CDR3 spans 12 residues. The junction had 0 bases not matched to a gene; V was cut back by 5 bases and J by 3 bases. The CDR3 DNA sequence: TGTGCCATCAGTACAGGGGACTATGGCTACACCTTC. Its translation: CAISTGDYGYTF.

V gene TRBV21-1 combines with J gene TRBJ2-7. TRBV21-1 is tagged as a pseudogene. This CDR3 is 13 amino acids long. The DNA of the CDR3 is TGTGCCAGCAGCAAGAGTGGGTGGAACGAGCAGTACTTC. This translates into CASSKSGWNEQYF.

This clonotype has more than one count but fewer than ten. V usage is TRBV7-2 and J usage is TRBJ2-3; no definite D call. CDR1 and CDR2 from the germline V gene are SGHTA and FQGNSA. This CDR3 contains 16 residues. The V end was cut by 5 bases, the J end by 4 bases, with 19 bases between. CDR3: CASSPMTLGSPDTQYF. The CDR3 DNA reads TGTGCCAGCAGCCCCATGACTTTAGGGTCTCCAGATACGCAGTATTTT.

This clonotype was counted only a few times. V and J are TRBV7-2 and TRBJ2-3, with 11 bases matching TRBD1. Trimming cost V 5 bases and J 4 bases; bases outside gene matches: 5. The germline V gene has CDR1 SGHTA and CDR2 FQGNSA. The CDR3 consists of 15 residues. Here the CDR3 reads CASSVVGQGADTQYF. The CDR3 DNA reads as TGTGCCAGCAGCGTTGTGGGACAGGGGGCAGATACGCAGTATTTT.

V and J are TRBV7-9 and TRBJ2-7; no clear D gene. Trimming removed 5 bases from V and 2 bases from J, with 13 bases in between. CDR1 and CDR2 from the germline V gene are SEHNR and FQNEAQ (reference sequence). The CDR3 is made up of 14 amino acids. The CDR3 DNA reads as TGTGCCAGCAGCACAACAGCTAACCCCTACGAGCAGTACTTC. It translates to CASSTTANPYEQYF.